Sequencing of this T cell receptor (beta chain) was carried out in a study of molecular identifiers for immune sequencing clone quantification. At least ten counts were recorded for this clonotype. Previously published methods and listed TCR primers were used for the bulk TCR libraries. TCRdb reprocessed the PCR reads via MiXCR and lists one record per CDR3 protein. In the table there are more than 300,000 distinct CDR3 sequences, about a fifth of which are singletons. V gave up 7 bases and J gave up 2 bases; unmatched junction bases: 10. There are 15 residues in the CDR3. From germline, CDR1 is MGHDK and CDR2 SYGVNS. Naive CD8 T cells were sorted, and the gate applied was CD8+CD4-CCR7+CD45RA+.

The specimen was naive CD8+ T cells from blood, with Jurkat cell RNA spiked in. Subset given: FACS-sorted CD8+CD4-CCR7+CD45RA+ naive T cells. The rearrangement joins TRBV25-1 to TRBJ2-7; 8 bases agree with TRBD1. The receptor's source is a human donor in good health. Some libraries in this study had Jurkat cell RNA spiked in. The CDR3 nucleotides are TGTGCCAGCAACCCGGCCGGGACAGGTACCTACGAGCAGTACTTC. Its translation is CASNPAGTGTYEQYF.